The rows below give T cell receptor beta chains drawn from one sample of a study of blood T cells in healthy people across ages. From the 5' RACE reads, TCRdb called clonotypes with MiXCR, one entry per CDR3 protein. This table has around 2 million distinct CDR3 sequences, approximately 39% appearing once. The sample taken for sequencing was blood. Every receptor here comes from a human donor in good health. Both conserved end residues are part of each CDR3. The D gene is left open where the match is weak. Rows may omit the clone size; those that give it use once, few, many or a size class.

J gene: TRBJ2-3; V gene: TRBV4-3; D gene: TRBD2; clone size: .; CDR3 protein: CASGQDTGGTGNTQYF; CDR3 DNA: TGCGCCAGCGGCCAAGATACGGGGGGGACCGGGAATACGCAGTATTTT
J gene: TRBJ2-7; V gene: TRBV7-6; D gene: .; clone size: .; CDR3 protein: CASSPEAAYYEQYF; CDR3 DNA: TGTGCCAGCAGCCCAGAGGCCGCTTACTACGAGCAGTACTTC
J gene: TRBJ2-3; V gene: TRBV15; D gene: .; clone size: .; CDR3 protein: CATGQGADTQYF; CDR3 DNA: TGTGCCACCGGCCAGGGAGCAGATACGCAGTATTTT
J gene: TRBJ1-1; V gene: TRBV29-1; D gene: .; clone size: .; CDR3 protein: CSVGQENAEAFF; CDR3 DNA: TGCAGCGTTGGACAGGAGAACGCTGAAGCTTTCTTT
J gene: TRBJ2-7; V gene: TRBV7-8; D gene: .; clone size: .; CDR3 protein: CASSFLGWSYEQYF; CDR3 DNA: TGTGCCAGCAGCTTCTTAGGCTGGTCCTACGAGCAGTACTTC
J gene: TRBJ2-1; V gene: TRBV5-1; D gene: TRBD2; clone size: .; CDR3 protein: CASSPLSGGNNEQFF; CDR3 DNA: TGCGCCAGCAGCCCCCTAAGCGGGGGGAACAATGAGCAGTTCTTC
J gene: TRBJ1-5; V gene: TRBV3-1; D gene: TRBD1; clone size: .; CDR3 protein: CASSQARDSGTQPQHF; CDR3 DNA: TGTGCCAGCAGCCAAGCTCGGGACAGTGGAACTCAGCCCCAGCATTTT
J gene: TRBJ2-7; V gene: TRBV4-3; D gene: .; clone size: .; CDR3 protein: CASSQVLANPCEQYF; CDR3 DNA: TGCGCCAGCAGCCAAGTTCTTGCTAACCCCTGCGAGCAGTACTTC
J gene: TRBJ2-5; V gene: TRBV20-1; D gene: .; clone size: .; CDR3 protein: CSAKGVVGTEETQYF; CDR3 DNA: TGCAGTGCTAAAGGGGTTGTGGGGACCGAAGAGACCCAGTACTTC
J gene: TRBJ2-7; V gene: TRBV7-3; D gene: .; clone size: few; CDR3 protein: CASSLSPLSYEQYF; CDR3 DNA: TGTGCCAGCAGCTTAAGCCCCCTCTCCTACGAGCAGTACTTC
J gene: TRBJ2-7; V gene: TRBV20-1; D gene: TRBD1; clone size: .; CDR3 protein: CSAIRDRVAYEQYF; CDR3 DNA: TGCAGTGCTATCCGGGACAGGGTAGCCTACGAGCAGTACTTC
J gene: TRBJ2-5; V gene: TRBV4-3; D gene: TRBD2; clone size: few; CDR3 protein: CASSETSGGIKETQYF; CDR3 DNA: TGCGCCAGCAGCGAAACTAGCGGGGGAATAAAAGAGACCCAGTACTTC
J gene: TRBJ2-1; V gene: TRBV15; D gene: TRBD2; clone size: few; CDR3 protein: CATSRDTRTSYESSYNEQFF; CDR3 DNA: TGTGCCACCAGCAGAGATACCCGGACTAGCTATGAAAGCTCCTACAATGAGCAGTTCTTC
J gene: TRBJ2-4; V gene: TRBV10-3; D gene: .; clone size: many; CDR3 protein: CATSRDGIQYF; CDR3 DNA: TGTGCCACGTCCAGGGACGGCATTCAGTACTTC
J gene: TRBJ1-6; V gene: TRBV28; D gene: .; clone size: .; CDR3 protein: CASSHDGGYNSPLHF; CDR3 DNA: TGTGCCAGCAGCCATGACGGGGGTTATAATTCACCCCTCCACTTT
J gene: TRBJ2-6; V gene: TRBV7-9; D gene: .; clone size: few; CDR3 protein: CASSLGQKTISGANVLTF; CDR3 DNA: TGTGCCAGCAGCTTAGGTCAGAAAACGATCTCTGGGGCCAACGTCCTGACTTTC
J gene: TRBJ2-3; V gene: TRBV20-1; D gene: .; clone size: few; CDR3 protein: CSAPRFTDTQYF; CDR3 DNA: TGCAGTGCACCACGGTTCACAGATACGCAGTATTTT
J gene: TRBJ2-5; V gene: TRBV19; D gene: TRBD1; clone size: .; CDR3 protein: CASSITGGSETQYF; CDR3 DNA: TGTGCCAGTAGTATAACAGGGGGCTCAGAGACCCAGTACTTC
J gene: TRBJ2-3; V gene: TRBV29-1; D gene: .; clone size: few; CDR3 protein: CSVEGPRSTDTQYF; CDR3 DNA: TGCAGCGTTGAGGGGCCACGTAGCACAGATACGCAGTATTTT
J gene: TRBJ2-1; V gene: TRBV6-5; D gene: .; clone size: .; CDR3 protein: CASSYSRDVYNEQFF; CDR3 DNA: TGTGCCAGCAGTTACTCGCGGGACGTATACAATGAGCAGTTCTTC
J gene: TRBJ1-2; V gene: TRBV7-2; D gene: .; clone size: few; CDR3 protein: CASSLEGRGQGKGYTF; CDR3 DNA: TGTGCCAGCAGCTTAGAGGGGCGAGGGCAGGGAAAAGGCTACACCTTC
J gene: TRBJ1-2; V gene: TRBV7-3; D gene: .; clone size: few; CDR3 protein: CASSTSGQSLYGYTF; CDR3 DNA: TGTGCCAGCAGCACCAGCGGACAGAGTCTATATGGCTACACCTTC
J gene: TRBJ1-2; V gene: TRBV6-1; D gene: .; clone size: .; CDR3 protein: CASSEGGPIPMYGYTF; CDR3 DNA: TGTGCCAGCAGTGAAGGTGGGCCGATCCCGATGTATGGCTACACCTTC
J gene: TRBJ2-1; V gene: TRBV30; D gene: .; clone size: .; CDR3 protein: CAWSRGGQDYNEQFF; CDR3 DNA: TGTGCCTGGAGTAGGGGGGGACAGGATTACAATGAGCAGTTCTTC
J gene: TRBJ1-2; V gene: TRBV15; D gene: .; clone size: .; CDR3 protein: CATSQGVDGYTF; CDR3 DNA: TGTGCCACCAGCCAAGGGGTCGATGGCTACACCTTC
J gene: TRBJ2-4; V gene: TRBV11-2; D gene: .; clone size: .; CDR3 protein: CASSFSTSNIQYF; CDR3 DNA: TGTGCCAGCAGCTTTTCGACTTCAAACATTCAGTACTTC
J gene: TRBJ2-2; V gene: TRBV6-2/TRBV6-3; D gene: TRBD1; clone size: once; CDR3 protein: CASRRTGGNSGELFF; CDR3 DNA: TGTGCCAGCAGAAGGACAGGGGGCAATTCCGGGGAGCTGTTTTTT
J gene: TRBJ2-3; V gene: TRBV20-1; D gene: .; clone size: .; CDR3 protein: CSALGGGRNPDTQYF; CDR3 DNA: TGCAGTGCACTAGGTGGGGGGCGAAACCCAGATACGCAGTATTTT
J gene: TRBJ2-1; V gene: TRBV20-1; D gene: .; clone size: .; CDR3 protein: CSASSGSSSYNEQFF; CDR3 DNA: TGCAGTGCTAGTAGCGGTTCCAGCTCCTACAATGAGCAGTTCTTC
J gene: TRBJ1-2; V gene: TRBV29-1; D gene: TRBD1; clone size: .; CDR3 protein: CSVVTGENFNYGYTF; CDR3 DNA: TGCAGCGTTGTGACAGGGGAAAACTTTAACTATGGCTACACCTTC
J gene: TRBJ2-5; V gene: TRBV20-1; D gene: .; clone size: .; CDR3 protein: CSARETLASETQYF; CDR3 DNA: TGCAGTGCTAGAGAAACTTTAGCATCAGAGACCCAGTACTTC
J gene: TRBJ2-7; V gene: TRBV12-3/TRBV12-4; D gene: .; clone size: .; CDR3 protein: CASSPPRGANEQYF; CDR3 DNA: TGTGCCAGCAGTCCCCCCCGGGGAGCTAACGAGCAGTACTTC
J gene: TRBJ1-2; V gene: TRBV29-1; D gene: .; clone size: .; CDR3 protein: CSVEGFRAEVDYGYTF; CDR3 DNA: TGCAGCGTTGAAGGGTTTAGGGCAGAGGTAGACTATGGCTACACCTTC
J gene: TRBJ1-5; V gene: TRBV20-1; D gene: .; clone size: few; CDR3 protein: CSALREGPFNQPQHF; CDR3 DNA: TGCAGTGCTCTCCGGGAAGGGCCATTCAATCAGCCCCAGCATTTT
J gene: TRBJ2-7; V gene: TRBV3-1; D gene: TRBD1; clone size: once; CDR3 protein: CASSQDRINWDRGGIEQYF; CDR3 DNA: TGTGCCAGCAGCCAAGATCGAATCAACTGGGACAGGGGAGGTATAGAGCAGTACTTC
J gene: TRBJ2-7; V gene: TRBV29-1; D gene: .; clone size: many; CDR3 protein: CSVGNRDPYEQYF; CDR3 DNA: TGCAGCGTTGGCAACAGGGACCCCTACGAGCAGTACTTC
J gene: TRBJ2-3; V gene: TRBV12-3/TRBV12-4; D gene: .; clone size: few; CDR3 protein: CASSLTSPPDTQYF; CDR3 DNA: TGTGCCAGCAGTCTCACATCCCCCCCAGATACGCAGTATTTT
J gene: TRBJ2-3; V gene: TRBV13; D gene: TRBD2; clone size: few; CDR3 protein: CASSLRTSGPDTQYF; CDR3 DNA: TGTGCCAGCAGCCTCAGGACTAGCGGGCCAGATACGCAGTATTTT
J gene: TRBJ1-5; V gene: TRBV12-3/TRBV12-4; D gene: .; clone size: .; CDR3 protein: CASSLRFDVYSNQPQHF; CDR3 DNA: TGTGCCAGCAGCCTTAGGTTTGATGTATATAGCAATCAGCCCCAGCATTTT
J gene: TRBJ2-3; V gene: TRBV28; D gene: .; clone size: .; CDR3 protein: CASSPSLGLDTQYF; CDR3 DNA: TGTGCCAGCAGCCCGTCCCTGGGCTTAGATACGCAGTATTTT
J gene: TRBJ2-5; V gene: TRBV10-3; D gene: TRBD2; clone size: .; CDR3 protein: CATRTSGGLQETQYF; CDR3 DNA: TGTGCCACCCGGACTAGCGGGGGGCTCCAAGAGACCCAGTACTTC
J gene: TRBJ2-7; V gene: TRBV7-8; D gene: .; clone size: medium-sized; CDR3 protein: CASSPLLTGEAYEQYF; CDR3 DNA: TGTGCCAGCAGCCCTCTCTTGACCGGGGAGGCCTACGAGCAGTACTTC
J gene: TRBJ2-7; V gene: TRBV20-1; D gene: .; clone size: few; CDR3 protein: CSARQAGRPYEQYF; CDR3 DNA: TGCAGTGCTAGACAGGCCGGACGTCCCTACGAGCAGTACTTC
J gene: TRBJ1-5; V gene: TRBV12-5; D gene: .; clone size: .; CDR3 protein: CASGSHGSNQPQHF; CDR3 DNA: TGTGCTAGTGGTTCCCATGGGTCTAATCAGCCCCAGCATTTT
J gene: TRBJ2-3; V gene: TRBV28; D gene: TRBD2; clone size: .; CDR3 protein: CASSYGGGSDTQYF; CDR3 DNA: TGTGCCAGCAGTTATGGGGGGGGATCCGATACGCAGTATTTT
J gene: TRBJ1-1; V gene: TRBV19; D gene: .; clone size: .; CDR3 protein: CASSIDRGGEAFF; CDR3 DNA: TGTGCCAGTAGTATAGATCGGGGAGGAGAGGCTTTCTTT
J gene: TRBJ2-1; V gene: TRBV7-2; D gene: .; clone size: few; CDR3 protein: CACRVYNEQFF; CDR3 DNA: TGTGCCTGCCGGGTCTACAATGAGCAGTTCTTC
J gene: TRBJ1-2; V gene: TRBV7-9; D gene: .; clone size: .; CDR3 protein: CASSWTVYNYGYTF; CDR3 DNA: TGTGCCAGCAGCTGGACAGTTTATAACTATGGCTACACCTTC
J gene: TRBJ2-4; V gene: TRBV28; D gene: .; clone size: .; CDR3 protein: CASSGGAAGNIQYF; CDR3 DNA: TGTGCCAGCAGTGGGGGAGCGGCAGGAAACATTCAGTACTTC
J gene: TRBJ2-1; V gene: TRBV12-3/TRBV12-4; D gene: TRBD1; clone size: .; CDR3 protein: CASSPEGAPYNEQFF; CDR3 DNA: TGTGCCAGCAGCCCCGAGGGGGCCCCCTACAATGAGCAGTTCTTC
J gene: TRBJ1-1; V gene: TRBV5-1; D gene: TRBD1; clone size: .; CDR3 protein: CASRTPGQVGKAFF; CDR3 DNA: TGCGCCAGCAGGACGCCGGGACAGGTGGGAAAAGCTTTCTTT